This T cell receptor (beta chain) was recovered during a study of metastatic and nonmetastatic thyroid tumors. This clone was seen ten or more times. TCRdb re-clonotyped the PCR reads via MiXCR. The sample includes roughly 25,000 clones, approximately 15% of them seen just once. The entire patient cohort was treatment-naive prior to thyroid surgery. The source is a female donor with papillary thyroid cancer or a benign thyroid nodule (not recorded which). Some clones in this sample may be carry-over from other donors' samples. The sample consisted of blood.

CDR3 amino acids: CASRQSSGANVLTF. In DNA form, the CDR3 reads TGTGCCAGCCGGCAGAGCTCTGGGGCCAACGTCCTGACTTTC. The chain employs TRBV6-1 and TRBJ2-6, with no clear D. The CDR3 spans 14 residues. Deletions cut 8 bases from V and 0 bases from J, with 8 bases between. The germline CDR1 and CDR2 sequences are MNHNS and SASEGT.